These 4 T cell receptor beta chains were all obtained from the same sample, sequenced in a study of technical replicates of blood from a handful of donors. Here immunoSEQ multiplex PCR was the method, and the copy in TCRdb shows in-frame clones only, minus some. The table shows 55,000 to 80,000 clones, with approximately 93% occurring only once. Material for sequencing was T cells isolated from PBMCs. These receptors were collected from a human donor in good health.

The rearrangement links TRBV13 to TRBJ2-7; D might be TRBD2 (5 bases). The V and J ends lost 5 bases and 1 base respectively, with 12 bases between them. Germline lookup yields CDR1 PRHDT and CDR2 FYEKMQ (reference sequence). The CDR3 is made up of 14 amino acids. CDR3 bases: TGTGCCAGCAGCCCGGGAATACCTTCCTACGAGCAGTACTTC. This gives the protein CASSPGIPSYEQYF.

The V gene is TRBV18, the J gene TRBJ1-2; D perhaps matches TRBD1 (6 bases). V lost 4 bases and J 3 bases, leaving 15 bases between the germline ends. CDR1 KGHSH and CDR2 LQKENI come from the germline V gene. The CDR3 length is 15 residues. The CDR3 DNA reads as TGTGCCAGCTCACAAGGACAGCCCGCGGACTATGGCTACACCTTC. It yields the protein CASSQGQPADYGYTF.

The chain couples TRBV9 to TRBJ2-7, with 10 bases aligning to TRBD2. Germline CDR1 reads SGDLS; CDR2 reads YYNGEE. The CDR3 consists of 17 residues. The V gene end was trimmed by 4 bases and the J gene end by 6 bases; junction bases not matched to a gene: 16. This CDR3 reads CASSPYGTSAFSPEQYF. DNA of the CDR3: TGTGCCAGCAGCCCTTATGGGACTAGCGCGTTTAGTCCCGAGCAGTACTTC.

V is TRBV2 and J is TRBJ2-7; the match to TRBD1 covers 9 bases. Germline V gives CDR1 SNHLY, CDR2 FYNNEI. Losses at the gene ends were 3 bases for V and 7 bases for J; bases not matched to a gene: 7. This CDR3 is 14 amino acids long. CDR3 nucleotide sequence: TGTGCCAGCAGTGAGGACAGGGGAGTTAAGGAGCAGTACTTC. As protein: CASSEDRGVKEQYF.